This T cell receptor (beta chain) came from a study of chemoradiotherapy in HPV16-positive cancers. Across the study: Candidate HPV-specific T-cell clones and common TCR motifs came from functional assays in a couple of HPV16-positive patients.

Study-wide results and limits: In HPV16-positive patients, HPV-responsive T-cell expansion tracked better recurrence-free survival. The functional HPV-specific definition rests on just two HPV16-positive patients. During treatment, candidate HPV-specific clones and E7-related motifs expanded in tumor.

The CDR3 loop spans 13 amino acids. Germline V gene lookup returns CDR1 SGHRS and CDR2 YFSETQ. Losses at the gene ends were 0 bases for V and 4 bases for J; bases not matched to a gene: 0. Using immunoSEQ multiplex PCR, the repertoire was profiled, and TCRdb retains in-frame clones only, with some absent. The table has fewer than 10,000 clones, roughly nine tenths seen once; the top ten hold around 15%. A remark on this clone: Its antigen is currently unknown.

Sequencing used blood, obtained from a patient who underwent chemoradiotherapy. The chain links TRBV5-1 to TRBJ1-2; TRBD1 matches 7 bases. The source is a human donor with HPV-associated anogenital cancer. CDR3 DNA: TGCGCCAGCAGCTTGGAGGGGGCCTATGGCTACACCTTC. It encodes CASSLEGAYGYTF.